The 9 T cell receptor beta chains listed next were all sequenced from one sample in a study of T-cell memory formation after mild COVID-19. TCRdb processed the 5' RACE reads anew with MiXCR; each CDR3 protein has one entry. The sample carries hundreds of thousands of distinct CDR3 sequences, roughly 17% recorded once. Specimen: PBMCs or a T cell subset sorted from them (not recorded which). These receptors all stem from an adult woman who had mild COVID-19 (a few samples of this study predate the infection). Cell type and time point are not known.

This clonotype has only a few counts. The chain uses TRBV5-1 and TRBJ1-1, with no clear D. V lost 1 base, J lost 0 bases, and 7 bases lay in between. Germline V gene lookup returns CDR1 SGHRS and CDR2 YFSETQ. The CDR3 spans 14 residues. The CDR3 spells CASSLTPMNTEAFF. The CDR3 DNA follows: TGCGCCAGCAGCTTGACCCCTATGAACACTGAAGCTTTCTTT. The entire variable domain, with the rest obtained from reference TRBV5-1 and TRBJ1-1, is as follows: KAGVTQTPRYLIKTRGQQVTLSCSPISGHRSVSWYQQTPGQGLQFLFEYFSETQRNKGNFPGRFSGRQFSNSRSEMNVSTLELGDSALYLCASSLTPMNTEAFFGQGTRLTVV.

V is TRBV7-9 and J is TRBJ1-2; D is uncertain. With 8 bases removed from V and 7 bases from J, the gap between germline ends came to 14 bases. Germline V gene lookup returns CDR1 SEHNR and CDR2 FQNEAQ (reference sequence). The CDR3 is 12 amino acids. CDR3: CASSSQDVGYTF. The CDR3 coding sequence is TGTGCCAGCTCGAGCCAGGACGTTGGCTACACCTTC.

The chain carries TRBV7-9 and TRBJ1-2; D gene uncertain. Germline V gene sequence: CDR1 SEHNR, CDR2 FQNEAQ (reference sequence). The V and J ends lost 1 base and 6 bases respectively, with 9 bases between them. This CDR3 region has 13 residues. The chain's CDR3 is CASSLDTVDGYTF. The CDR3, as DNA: TGTGCCAGCAGCTTAGATACGGTAGATGGCTACACCTTC.

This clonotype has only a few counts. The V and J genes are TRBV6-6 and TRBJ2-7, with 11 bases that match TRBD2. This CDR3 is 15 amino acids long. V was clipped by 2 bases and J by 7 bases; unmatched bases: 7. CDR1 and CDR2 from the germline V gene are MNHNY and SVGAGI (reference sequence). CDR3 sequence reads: CASSYLLAGGGEQYF. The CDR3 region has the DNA TGTGCCAGCAGTTACCTGCTAGCGGGAGGAGGGGAGCAGTACTTC.

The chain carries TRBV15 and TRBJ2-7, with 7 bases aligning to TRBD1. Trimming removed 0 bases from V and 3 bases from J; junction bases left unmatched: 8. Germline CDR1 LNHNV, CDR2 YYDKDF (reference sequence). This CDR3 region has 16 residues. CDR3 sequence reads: CATSRDRRTGDYEQYF. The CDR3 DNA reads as TGTGCCACCAGCAGAGATCGAAGGACAGGAGACTACGAGCAGTACTTC.

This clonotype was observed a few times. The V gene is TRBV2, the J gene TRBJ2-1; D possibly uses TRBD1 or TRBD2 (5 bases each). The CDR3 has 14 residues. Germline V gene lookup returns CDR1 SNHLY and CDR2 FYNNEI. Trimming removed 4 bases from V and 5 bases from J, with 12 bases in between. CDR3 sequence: CASSGVWDHNEQFF. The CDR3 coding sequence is TGTGCCAGCAGTGGGGTGTGGGACCACAATGAGCAGTTCTTC. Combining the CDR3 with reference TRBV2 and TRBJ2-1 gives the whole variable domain EPEVTQTPSHQVTQMGQEVILRCVPISNHLYFYWYRQILGQKVEFLVSFYNNEISEKSEIFDDQFSVERPDGSNFTLKIRSTKLEDSAMYFCASSGVWDHNEQFFGPGTRLTVL.

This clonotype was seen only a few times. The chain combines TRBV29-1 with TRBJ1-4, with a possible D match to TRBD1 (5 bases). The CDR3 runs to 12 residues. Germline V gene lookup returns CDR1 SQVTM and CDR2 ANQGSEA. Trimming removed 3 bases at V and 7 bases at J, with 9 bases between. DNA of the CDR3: TGCAGCGTTGAGAAGGGGAGTGAAAAACTGTTTTTT. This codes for CSVEKGSEKLFF.

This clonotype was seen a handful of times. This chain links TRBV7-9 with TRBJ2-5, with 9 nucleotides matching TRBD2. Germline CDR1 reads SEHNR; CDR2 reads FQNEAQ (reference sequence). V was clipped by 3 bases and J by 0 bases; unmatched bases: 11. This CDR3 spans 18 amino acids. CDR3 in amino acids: CASSFGLAGINYQETQYF. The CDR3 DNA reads TGTGCCAGCAGCTTTGGGCTAGCGGGGATAAACTACCAAGAGACCCAGTACTTC. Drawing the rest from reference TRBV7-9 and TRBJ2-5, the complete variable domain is DTGVSQNPRHKITKRGQNVTFRCDPISEHNRLYWYRQTLGQGPEFLTYFQNEAQLEKSRLLSDRFSAERPKGSFSTLEIQRTEQGDSAMYLCASSFGLAGINYQETQYFGPGTRLLVL.

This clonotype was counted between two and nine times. CDR3 sequence reads: CASSYPRGGGPNLYGYTF. CDR3 bases: TGTGCCAGCAGTTACCCCCGAGGGGGGGGCCCTAACCTCTATGGCTACACCTTC. The rearrangement uses TRBV6-2 or TRBV6-3 and TRBJ1-2; tentative D call: TRBD1 (6 bases). The CDR3 sequence is 18 residues long. Germline values: CDR1 MNHEY, CDR2 SVGEGT. V was trimmed by 2 bases and J by 4 bases, leaving 23 bases between them.